The 26 T cell receptor beta chains presented below share a single source sample, sequenced in a study of T cell repertoires in cytomegalovirus infection. TCRdb redid the calling of the reads with MiXCR, one entry per CDR3 protein. The sample includes 400,000 or so distinct CDR3 sequences, about a sixth of them seen just once. Sequencing was carried out using PBMCs. The origin of the receptors is a human donor in good health (CMV status not recorded). Some clones in this sample may be carry-over from other donors' samples.

This clonotype has more than one count but fewer than ten. The rearrangement links TRBV11-2 to TRBJ2-3, with D unclear. Trimming removed 5 bases from V and 4 bases from J, with 16 bases in between. The CDR3 extends over 15 amino acids. Germline values: CDR1 SGHAT, CDR2 FQNNGV. The CDR3: CASSPLTKSADTQYF. The CDR3 DNA reads TGTGCCAGCAGCCCCTTGACCAAATCGGCAGATACGCAGTATTTT.

J is TRBJ1-2 and V is TRBV14, with D possibly being TRBD1 (5 bases). This CDR3 has 17 residues. The V and J ends lost 0 bases and 4 bases respectively, with 18 bases between them. The germline gives CDR1 SGHDN, CDR2 FVKESK. The chain's CDR3 is CASSQEGVGGRSYGYTF. The CDR3 bases are TGTGCCAGCAGCCAAGAGGGAGTGGGGGGACGCTCCTATGGCTACACCTTC.

The chain links TRBV20-1 to TRBJ2-1; D gene unclear. This CDR3 contains 13 residues. CDR1 DFQATT and CDR2 SNEGSKA come from the germline V gene (reference sequence). The germline V and J ends were trimmed by 8 bases and 7 bases, with 18 bases remaining between them. This chain's CDR3 is CSMWQPIENEQFF. CDR3 nucleotide sequence: TGCAGTATGTGGCAACCGATAGAGAATGAGCAGTTCTTC.

This clonotype has just a few counts. The V and J genes are TRBV7-2 and TRBJ2-7; TRBD2 is a possible D gene (5 bases). The V gene's germline CDR1 is SGHTA and CDR2 FQGNSA. The CDR3 consists of 14 residues. Between the trimmed V and J ends, which lost 0 bases and 2 bases, there was a span of 8 bases. Here the CDR3 DNA reads TGTGCCAGCAGCTTAGCGGGAGCCGCCTACGAGCAGTACTTC. Translated: CASSLAGAAYEQYF.

This chain uses TRBV19 with TRBJ1-2, with D perhaps matching TRBD1 (6 bases). CDR1 and CDR2 from the germline V gene are LNHDA and SQIVND (reference sequence). CDR3 length: 15 residues. Trimming left V 8 bases short and J 2 bases short, with 18 bases between. The chain's CDR3 is CASQEGGARNYGYTF. For the CDR3, the DNA is TGTGCCAGTCAAGAAGGGGGAGCTCGGAACTATGGCTACACCTTC. Together with reference TRBV19 and TRBJ1-2, the CDR3 gives the full variable domain: DGGITQSPKYLFRKEGQNVTLSCEQNLNHDAMYWYRQDPGQGLRLIYYSQIVNDFQKGDIAEGYSVSREKKESFPLTVTSAQKNPTAFYLCASQEGGARNYGYTFGSGTRLTVV.

The rearrangement uses TRBV20-1 and TRBJ2-7; D is uncertain. Trimming shortened V by 5 bases and J by 4 bases, and 21 bases separated the two germline ends. The CDR3 runs 15 residues. Germline V CDR1 and CDR2: DFQATT, SNEGSKA (reference sequence). This chain's CDR3 is CSAAQGPSHGYEQYF. The CDR3 DNA sequence: TGCAGTGCTGCTCAAGGACCTTCCCATGGTTACGAGCAGTACTTC.

V and J are TRBV12-3 or TRBV12-4 and TRBJ1-1; the D gene is possibly TRBD1 (5 bases). This CDR3 has 15 residues. V lost 6 bases and J lost 0, with 14 bases in between. The CDR3 bases are TGTGCCAGCAGCCGGTCGTGGGGGATGAACACTGAAGCTTTCTTT. Its translation is CASSRSWGMNTEAFF.

This clonotype was seen more than once but under ten times. The chain combines TRBV18 with TRBJ2-1, with 7 bases aligning to TRBD1. Germline loops: CDR1 KGHSH, CDR2 LQKENI. The length of the CDR3 is 15 residues. V lost 3 bases and J lost 6; bases outside the gene matches: 8. CDR3 loop: CASSPLTGTINEQFF. The CDR3 region has the DNA TGTGCCAGCTCACCTCTGACAGGGACGATCAATGAGCAGTTCTTC.

This clonotype was counted many times. This chain uses TRBV5-6 with TRBJ2-1; TRBD1 agrees at 7 bases. The junction had 13 bases not matched to a gene; V was cut back by 0 bases and J by 4 bases. CDR1 is SGHDT and CDR2 is YYEEEE in the germline V gene. The CDR3 sequence is 18 residues long. CDR3 region: CASSLERTGTALYNEQFF. Written as DNA, the CDR3 is TGTGCCAGCAGCTTGGAGAGGACCGGGACAGCGCTTTACAATGAGCAGTTCTTC. Full variable domain (remainder filled in from reference TRBV5-6 and TRBJ2-1): DAGVTQSPTHLIKTRGQQVTLRCSPKSGHDTVSWYQQALGQGPQFIFQYYEEEERQRGNFPDRFSGHQFPNYSSELNVNALLLGDSALYLCASSLERTGTALYNEQFFGPGTRLTVL.

This clonotype was seen only a few times. V is TRBV27 and J is TRBJ1-6; D unresolved. The V end lost 4 bases, the J end lost 7 bases, and 17 bases lay between the germline ends. CDR1 is MNHEY and CDR2 is SMNVEV in the germline V gene (reference sequence). CDR3 length: 16 residues. CDR3 sequence: CASSSRPLSGNSPLHF. CDR3 in DNA: TGTGCCAGCAGTTCCCGCCCTCTATCAGGAAATTCACCCCTCCACTTT.

V is TRBV6-5 and J is TRBJ2-3; 8 nucleotides align to TRBD2. J gave up 4 bases and V 6 bases, and 12 bases lay outside the gene matches. The germline gives CDR1 MNHEY, CDR2 SVGAGI. CDR3 length equals 16 residues. For the CDR3, the DNA is TGTGCCAGCAGCCCGTCCCGGGGGGGGGGGGCAGATACGCAGTATTTT. Translation gives CASSPSRGGGADTQYF.

At least ten counts were recorded for this clonotype. The rearrangement joins TRBV7-6 to TRBJ2-5; D unresolved. The germline V gene encodes CDR1 SGHVS and CDR2 FNYEAQ. With 1 base removed from V and 5 bases from J, the gap between germline ends came to 11 bases. This CDR3 spans 14 amino acids. This CDR3 reads CASSLGVLWETQYF. As DNA, the CDR3 is TGTGCCAGCAGCTTAGGCGTGTTATGGGAGACCCAGTACTTC.

This clonotype was observed a single time. Germline and junction disagree at one end, which may indicate a read error. The rearrangement joins TRBV6-6 to TRBJ2-7; 8 bases line up with TRBD2. Germline-derived CDR1 and CDR2 are MNHNY and SVGAGI (reference sequence). This CDR3 region has 14 residues. The CDR3 loop is CAGSPRGGSYEQYF. For the CDR3, the DNA is TGTGCCGGCAGTCCTCGGGGGGGCTCCTACGAGCAGTACTTC.

This clonotype was counted many times. This chain connects TRBV6-6 to TRBJ1-2, with D possibly matching TRBD1 (6 bases). V lost 7 bases, J lost 2 bases, and 11 bases lay in between. CDR1 MNHNY and CDR2 SVGAGI come from the germline V gene (reference sequence). The CDR3 extends over 13 amino acids. As DNA, the CDR3 is TGTGCCAGCAATTTCCAGGGGAACTATGGCTACACCTTC. Translating it yields CASNFQGNYGYTF.

The sample holds many counts of this clonotype. The chain recombines TRBV11-2 with TRBJ2-5; D ambiguous. V lost 5 bases and J lost 6, with 22 bases in between. Looked up from germline, CDR1 is SGHAT and CDR2 is FQNNGV. The CDR3 covers 16 residues. The CDR3: CASSLSGSPVKQTQYF. CDR3 coding DNA: TGTGCCAGCAGCCTATCCGGGTCCCCTGTAAAGCAGACCCAGTACTTC.

The chain carries TRBV3-1 and TRBJ1-5; TRBD1 might be the D (5 bases). CDR1 and CDR2 from the germline V gene are LGHDT and YNNKEL (reference sequence). Trimming left V 1 base short and J 0 bases short, with 10 bases between. CDR3 length: 16 residues. CDR3: CASSQGGVDSNQPQHF. CDR3 nucleotide sequence: TGTGCCAGCAGCCAAGGGGGGGTCGATAGCAATCAGCCCCAGCATTTT.

This clonotype appeared a few times. V gene TRBV7-8 combines with J gene TRBJ2-3; D uncertain. The CDR3 spans 13 residues. Trimming removed 3 bases from V and 5 bases from J, with 9 bases in between. The germline V gene has CDR1 SGHVS and CDR2 FQNEAQ. The CDR3 spells CASSLGSIDTQYF. In nucleotides, the CDR3 is TGTGCCAGCAGCTTGGGGTCTATAGATACGCAGTATTTT.

At least ten counts were recorded for this clonotype. The rearrangement joins TRBV6-1 to TRBJ2-7; no reliable D call. The germline gives CDR1 MNHNS, CDR2 SASEGT. The CDR3 is 12 amino acids. V lost 7 bases and J lost 5, with 12 bases in between. CDR3 amino acids: CASNPPFDEQYF. CDR3 bases: TGTGCCAGCAACCCCCCGTTTGACGAGCAGTACTTC.

This clonotype showed up many times. J is TRBJ2-3 and V is TRBV7-2; unclear D gene. Trimming took off 1 base at V and 5 bases at J, with 4 bases between the two ends. Germline V gives CDR1 SGHTA, CDR2 FQGNSA. CDR3 length: 12 amino acids. The CDR3 DNA reads TGTGCCAGCAGCTTAGTAAGAGATACGCAGTATTTT. It is translated as CASSLVRDTQYF. Looking up the rest from reference TRBV7-2 and TRBJ2-3 gives the full variable domain: GAGVSQSPSNKVTEKGKDVELRCDPISGHTALYWYRQSLGQGLEFLIYFQGNSAPDKSGLPSDRFSAERTGGSVSTLTIQRTQQEDSAVYLCASSLVRDTQYFGPGTRLTVL.

The chain couples TRBV9 to TRBJ2-5; TRBD1 or TRBD2 may be the D gene (5 bases each). The CDR3 length is 16 residues. The V end lost 3 bases, the J end lost 1 base, and 16 bases lay between the germline ends. CDR1 is SGDLS, CDR2 YYNGEE, per germline. In DNA form, the CDR3 reads TGTGCCAGCAGCGGCCGGGGCTCAATCTCCCAAGAGACCCAGTACTTC. Amino acids: CASSGRGSISQETQYF. Full variable domain (missing parts from reference TRBV9 and TRBJ2-5): DSGVTQTPKHLITATGQRVTLRCSPRSGDLSVYWYQQSLDQGLQFLIQYYNGEERAKGNILERFSAQQFPDLHSELNLSSLELGDSALYFCASSGRGSISQETQYFGPGTRLLVL.

Comment on this clonotype: Its ends do not fully match the called genes, so a read error is possible. The chain carries TRBV20-1 and TRBJ2-3; possibly TRBD2 for D (5 bases). The CDR3 spans 14 residues. Germline V lookup: CDR1 DFQATT, CDR2 SNEGSKA (reference sequence). Here the CDR3 reads CTARDREKTDTQYF. CDR3 coding DNA: TGCACTGCTAGAGATAGGGAGAAAACAGATACGCAGTATTTT.

The chain recombines TRBV9 with TRBJ2-3; 10 positions match TRBD2. The V and J ends lost 0 bases and 5 bases, in that order; junction bases with no gene match: 6. Germline loops: CDR1 SGDLS, CDR2 YYNGEE. The CDR3 is 16 amino acids. In DNA, the CDR3 is TGTGCCAGCAGCGTAGGGAGCGGGGGGGGGGGAGATACGCAGTATTTT. It yields the protein CASSVGSGGGGDTQYF.

This clonotype has ten or more counts. The J gene is TRBJ2-5, the V gene TRBV5-4; D is ambiguous. Germline CDR1 and CDR2: SGHNT and YYREEE (reference sequence). With 0 bases removed from V and 4 bases from J, the gap between germline ends came to 10 bases. CDR3 length: 14 amino acids. CDR3 bases: TGTGCCAGCAGCTTGGGTGGCATGGCAGAGACCCAGTACTTC. Its protein product is CASSLGGMAETQYF.

This clonotype has ten or more counts. V usage is TRBV10-3 and J usage is TRBJ1-3; 8 bases match TRBD1. The CDR3 loop spans 15 amino acids. Looked up from germline, CDR1 is ENHRY and CDR2 is SYGVKD. The V and J ends lost 4 bases and 2 bases, in that order; junction bases with no gene match: 4. DNA of the CDR3: TGTGCCATCAGTGGGACAGGGACTCCTGGAAACACCATATATTTT. Its protein product is CAISGTGTPGNTIYF.

The genes are TRBV30 and TRBJ2-1, with 14 bases that match TRBD2. Germline CDR1 is GTSNPN and CDR2 is SVGIG (reference sequence). This CDR3 spans 17 amino acids. The V gene end was trimmed by 3 bases and the J gene end by 6 bases; junction bases not matched to a gene: 10. CDR3 protein: CAWRETSGRAVVNEQFF. The CDR3 nucleotides read TGTGCCTGGAGGGAGACTAGCGGGAGGGCCGTCGTCAATGAGCAGTTCTTC.

This sequence joins TRBV12-3 or TRBV12-4 and TRBJ2-3, with TRBD2 matching 8 bases. The CDR3 consists of 15 residues. J lost 1 base, V lost 1 base, and 1 base had no gene match. CDR3 region: CASSLETSGTDTQYF. The CDR3, as DNA: TGTGCCAGCAGTTTAGAGACTAGCGGCACAGATACGCAGTATTTT.